This T cell receptor (beta chain) was captured by sequencing in a study of identical twins (dated by TCRdb to 2015 to 2016). Looking at the study overall: To test whether fetal clonotypes persist, this study deep-sequenced TCR alpha and beta repertoires from monozygotic twins, from unrelated adults of various ages, and from cord blood. To rule out contamination, replicate twin experiments were performed at different times with different library preparation protocols. General study outcomes and caveats: Compared with coincidental sharing between unrelated individuals, out-of-frame TCR alpha sequences shared between twins had an excess of sequences with low generation probability. Because the same donors could not be followed over many years, conclusions were based on cross-sectional statistical analysis. In monozygotic twins, recombination models systematically underestimated out-of-frame TCR alpha sharing, but the models matched the sharing seen between unrelated individuals. Fewer insertions were carried by abundant cord blood beta clonotypes; a weaker similar trend was observed in young adult naive repertoires, while no such trend was observed in memory repertoires. The excess sharing between twins in beta out-of-frame sequences was weaker because fewer shared sequences reduced the signal-to-noise ratio. Invariant T cells such as MAIT and iNKT could partly confound zero-insertion analyses, although diverse VJ usage argued against such confounding for most clonotypes.

Every donor was a healthy Caucasian. Three pairs of female monozygotic twins, all aged about 18 to 29 years, were included in the twin cohort. Peripheral blood mononuclear cells were used as the source from which RNA for TCR libraries was isolated. The protocol used for the library was 5' RACE. Reads for this sample came from an Illumina HiSeq 2000. Template switching added a universal primer binding site, and the final cDNA carried a unique molecular identifier that allowed TCR cDNA molecules to be counted accurately. First-strand cDNA for TCR alpha and beta chains was synthesized from specific primers in the conserved constant-segment region. To control for contamination, every cDNA library was double barcoded, receiving both a SMART-Mk sample barcode and Illumina barcodes. TruSeq adapter sequences along with Illumina sample barcodes were introduced in two successive PCR steps. The TCR alpha and beta cDNA libraries were sequenced on the Illumina HiSeq platform using custom primers. The authors' pipeline ran thus. Raw reads were processed with MiGEC to extract unique molecular identifiers, and MiXCR was used to determine CDR3 positions. For each individual, recombination models were inferred using an EM algorithm with the repgenHMM and IGoR tools. Shared clonotypes were analyzed with the tcR package in R, and sharing was normalized by the product of cloneset sizes. To study raw recombination free of thymic and clonal selection effects, out-of-frame nonproductive sequences were analyzed. In-frame beta chains were kept once TCRdb had trimmed the public reads at Q25 with fastp and called clones with MiXCR. Rows with one shared CDR3 protein collapse into an entry with the most common genes and DNA. These V and J calls are TCRdb output, not the study's own analysis. Counted in this sample were a few hundred thousand distinct CDR3 sequences; around 9.6% of them appeared once. Around 3.1% of the sample goes to the ten largest clones.

This clonotype came up a few times. There is no known antigen for this receptor. Base qualities are not recorded, but no much larger clone differs from it by a single base. CDR1 and CDR2, per the germline V gene, are KGHDR and SFDVKD. The CDR3, cysteine through phenylalanine, is 17 amino acids long. The retained sequence is limited to the CDR3, 51 bases, with the frame set at the first base. Germline trimming: 5 bases from V, 5 bases from J; junction bases outside gene matches: 9. The same specimen was also included in a second study, on yellow fever vaccine responses in identical twins. As described in the second report: According to the authors, the vaccine-induced T cell response in identical twins seemed to be partly convergent and partly specific to each individual. Focusing on identical twins, the study followed the T cell clones that responded to the vaccine, and did so with precision.

The sequenced sample consisted of PBMCs. This receptor was taken from a young woman in good health. The V and J segments used are TRBV24-1 and TRBJ2-1; the junction holds 12 bases that match TRBD1. The CDR3 region reads CATSALPGQGANNEQFF. The nucleotide sequence reads as follows: TGTGCCACCAGTGCCTTACCGGGACAGGGGGCCAACAATGAGCAGTTCTTC.